A single sample gave rise to the 18 T cell receptor beta chains below, sequenced in a study of beta chain features in type 1 diabetes. The sequenced template was cDNA made from the entire isolated RNA. Profiling relied on immunoSEQ multiplex PCR, and the TCRdb table lists in-frame clones only, not all of them. Altogether hundreds of thousands of clones are present, approximately 14% being singletons, with the ten largest covering about 0.017%. Study conclusions and caveats: Shortening that was moderate but significant affected the TCRB CDR3s of Type 1 diabetes patients in all four CD4+ subsets.

Antigens of these TCRs are unknown. Sequences were obtained from naive CD4+ T cells from blood. These receptor sequences come from a man younger than 40 with type 1 diabetes.

Only a few counts were recorded for this clone. The chain carries TRBV27 and TRBJ1-5; 7 bases agree with TRBD1. Trimming at V came to 6 bases and at J to 6 bases, leaving 11 bases not matched to a gene. Germline CDR1 reads MNHEY; CDR2 reads SMNVEV (reference sequence). The CDR3 is made up of 15 amino acids. The CDR3 loop reads CASSLKATGRQPQHF. For the CDR3, the DNA is TGTGCCAGCAGCCTAAAAGCGACAGGGCGTCAGCCCCAGCATTTT.

The chain joins TRBV29-1 to TRBJ1-2; TRBD1 matches at 7 bases. V lost 0 bases to trimming and J lost 0 bases; unmatched junction nucleotides: 13. The germline gives CDR1 SQVTM, CDR2 ANQGSEA. This CDR3 is 18 amino acids long. The chain's CDR3 is CSVEDPRGQGETNYGYTF. The CDR3 DNA sequence: TGCAGCGTTGAAGATCCGAGGGGGCAAGGGGAAACTAACTATGGCTACACCTTC.

The chain recombines TRBV30 with TRBJ2-3; 10 bases line up with TRBD2. The CDR3 sequence is 16 residues long. CDR1 and CDR2 from the germline V gene are GTSNPN and SVGIG (reference sequence). The V segment lost 5 bases and the J segment 2 bases; nucleotides outside the gene matches: 10. As DNA, the CDR3 is TGTGCCTGGGGGACGGGACTAGCGAGATACACAGATACGCAGTATTTT. Translating it yields CAWGTGLARYTDTQYF. Full variable domain (outside the CDR3, taken from reference TRBV30 and TRBJ2-3): SQTIHQWPATLVQPVGSPLSLECTVEGTSNPNLYWYRQAAGRGLQLLFYSVGIGQISSEVPQNLSASRPQDRQFILSSKKLLLSDSGFYLCAWGTGLARYTDTQYFGPGTRLTVL.

Here the CDR3 reads CAISEPGQAMNTEAFF. The CDR3 DNA sequence: TGTGCCATCAGTGAGCCGGGACAGGCCATGAACACTGAAGCTTTCTTT. The chain carries TRBV10-3 and TRBJ1-1, with 8 bases fitting TRBD1. With V trimmed by 2 bases and J by 0 bases, 5 bases remained unmatched. The CDR3 is 16 residues long. Per the germline V gene, CDR1 is ENHRY and CDR2 is SYGVKD.

The chain links TRBV5-4 to TRBJ2-5; 15 bases are shared with TRBD2. This CDR3 spans 16 amino acids. The germline V gene encodes CDR1 SGHNT and CDR2 YYREEE (reference sequence). The V gene end was trimmed by 2 bases and the J gene end by 5 bases; junction bases not matched to a gene: 4. The chain's CDR3 is CASSFGLAGGKETQYF. For the CDR3, the DNA is TGTGCCAGCAGCTTCGGACTAGCGGGAGGGAAGGAGACCCAGTACTTC.

The V gene is TRBV15, the J gene TRBJ2-7; D unclear. V lost 0 bases and J 7 bases, leaving 7 bases between the germline ends. This CDR3 has 12 residues. Germline CDR1 LNHNV, CDR2 YYDKDF (reference sequence). The CDR3 protein is CATSRERREQYF. The DNA of the CDR3 is TGTGCCACCAGCAGAGAACGGCGGGAGCAGTACTTC.

In its sample, this clone was seen a few times. The gene calls are TRBV29-1 and TRBJ2-1; 7 bases are a match to TRBD2. Germline values: CDR1 SQVTM, CDR2 ANQGSEA. The CDR3 runs to 14 residues. The ends lost 4 bases at V and 5 bases at J; junction bases unmatched: 8. The CDR3 loop is CSVAALAAHNEQFF. CDR3 in DNA: TGCAGCGTTGCGGCGCTAGCGGCCCACAATGAGCAGTTCTTC.

This clone was seen only a few times. The chain joins TRBV29-1 to TRBJ2-7; maybe TRBD1 (6 bases). V shed 1 base and J shed 1 base, with 11 bases lying between them. CDR1 is SQVTM and CDR2 is ANQGSEA in the germline V gene. This CDR3 contains 14 residues. The CDR3: CSVEGTALSYEQYF. For the CDR3, the DNA is TGCAGCGTTGAAGGGACAGCCCTATCCTACGAGCAGTACTTC.

This clone was seen more than once but under ten times. The chain has TRBV5-4 and TRBJ2-7, with 8 bases that match TRBD1. Germline CDR1 SGHNT, CDR2 YYREEE (reference sequence). CDR3 size: 14 residues. J lost 2 bases, V lost 4 bases, and 5 bases had no gene match. The CDR3 reads CASSTGQAPYEQYF. CDR3 bases: TGTGCCAGCAGCACGGGACAGGCCCCCTACGAGCAGTACTTC.

Only a few counts were recorded for this clone. This chain uses TRBV2 with TRBJ2-3, with TRBD1 as a possible D gene (6 bases). The CDR3 is made up of 12 amino acids. V gave up 5 bases and J gave up 8 bases, with 11 bases separating them. The germline V gene has CDR1 SNHLY and CDR2 FYNNEI. The chain's CDR3 is CASSWDNGTQYF. The CDR3 DNA reads as TGTGCCAGCAGTTGGGACAATGGTACGCAGTATTTT. The full variable domain, completed using reference TRBV2 and TRBJ2-3, is EPEVTQTPSHQVTQMGQEVILRCVPISNHLYFYWYRQILGQKVEFLVSFYNNEISEKSEIFDDQFSVERPDGSNFTLKIRSTKLEDSAMYFCASSWDNGTQYFGPGTRLTVL.

The chain has TRBV5-1 and TRBJ1-1; D is ambiguous. This CDR3 is 13 amino acids long. The germline V gene has CDR1 SGHRS and CDR2 YFSETQ. Between the trimmed V and J ends, which lost 4 bases and 6 bases, there was a span of 13 bases. The CDR3 coding sequence is TGCGCCAGCAGCCTCAATGCCGGGGCTGAAGCTTTCTTT. Protein product: CASSLNAGAEAFF.

This clone was observed a handful of times. The J gene is TRBJ2-2, the V gene TRBV27; 8 positions match TRBD2. CDR1 and CDR2 (germline): MNHEY, SMNVEV (reference sequence). The CDR3 consists of 17 residues. With V trimmed by 3 bases and J by 2 bases, 8 bases remained unmatched. The CDR3 coding sequence is TGTGCCAGCAGTTTCCTAAGCGGGACTAGAAACACCGGGGAGCTGTTTTTT. This translates into CASSFLSGTRNTGELFF.

The chain is built from TRBV19 and TRBJ1-5; 10 nucleotides line up with TRBD1. This CDR3 is 14 amino acids long. The V gene's germline CDR1 is LNHDA and CDR2 SQIVND (reference sequence). Trimming at V came to 9 bases and at J to 7 bases, leaving 9 bases not matched to a gene. The CDR3 reads CASRPGQGYQPQHF. CDR3 coding DNA: TGTGCCAGCCGTCCGGGACAGGGGTACCAGCCCCAGCATTTT.

A few counts support this clone. This chain connects TRBV5-1 to TRBJ2-5; 8 positions match TRBD1. Germline CDR1 and CDR2: SGHRS and YFSETQ. The CDR3 loop spans 16 amino acids. With V trimmed by 1 base and J by 5 bases, 10 bases remained unmatched. CDR3 residues: CASSLWTAPGGETQYF. The CDR3 DNA reads as TGCGCCAGCAGCTTGTGGACAGCGCCAGGGGGCGAGACCCAGTACTTC.

This clone was picked up a small number of times. The chain combines TRBV19 with TRBJ2-2, with D possibly TRBD2 on 7 matching bases. Germline V lookup: CDR1 LNHDA, CDR2 SQIVND (reference sequence). V was shortened by 9 bases and J by 6 bases, with 17 bases between the two germline ends. The CDR3 runs 14 residues. CDR3 in DNA: TGTGCCAGCCGGAGGGGGGGGTTGGCCGGGGAGCTGTTTTTT. Translated, it gives CASRRGGLAGELFF.

The chain couples TRBV18 to TRBJ2-7, with 7 bases that match TRBD2. V was pared by 3 bases and J by 4 bases, with 12 bases of the junction left unmatched. CDR3 length: 16 residues. Looked up from germline, CDR1 is KGHSH and CDR2 is LQKENI. The CDR3 loop reads CASSPSGLPAEYEQYF. The CDR3 DNA is TGTGCCAGCTCACCTTCGGGACTACCTGCTGAGTACGAGCAGTACTTC.

This clone turned up a few times. Other nucleotide sequences in the sample specify the same CDR3. The genes are TRBV14 and TRBJ1-2; D perhaps matches TRBD1 (5 bases). Germline V CDR1 and CDR2: SGHDN, FVKESK. Trimming cost V 0 bases and J 4 bases, with 6 bases left between them. The length of the CDR3 is 13 residues. The CDR3 reads CASSQDRGYGYTF. The CDR3, as DNA: TGTGCCAGCAGCCAAGATAGGGGCTATGGCTACACCTTC.

The table lists this clone with a few counts. The chain recombines TRBV28 with TRBJ2-3; D is uncertain. The CDR3 spans 13 residues. Germline V lookup: CDR1 MDHEN, CDR2 SYDVKM. V lost 6 bases, J lost 1 base, and 8 bases lay in between. In DNA form, the CDR3 reads TGTGCCAGCAGGACCCAGGGCACAGATACGCAGTATTTT. This translates into CASRTQGTDTQYF.